Below are 27 T cell receptor beta chains sequenced from a single sample in a study of T cell repertoires in cytomegalovirus infection. One entry per CDR3 protein results from TCRdb running MiXCR on the reads. The table includes around 530,000 distinct CDR3 sequences, about 15% detected once. The source material was CD8+ T cells from PBMCs. These receptors were taken from a human donor in good health (CMV status not recorded). Some clones in this sample may be carry-over from other donors' samples.

This clonotype has just a few counts. The V gene is TRBV2, the J gene TRBJ2-4; D may match TRBD1 or TRBD2 (5 bases each). This CDR3 has 15 residues. From germline, CDR1 is SNHLY and CDR2 FYNNEI. V lost 4 bases, J lost 2 bases, and 12 bases lay in between. The CDR3 nucleotides read TGTGCCAGCAGTGGAGGGGAGAGGCCCAAAAACATTCAGTACTTC. Amino acid sequence: CASSGGERPKNIQYF.

This clonotype has a handful of counts. The chain carries TRBV11-2 and TRBJ2-1; TRBD1 might be the D (6 bases). CDR1 and CDR2 from the germline V gene are SGHAT and FQNNGV. The CDR3 is made up of 16 amino acids. V was clipped by 5 bases and J by 0 bases, with 14 bases between them. The CDR3 nucleotides are TGTGCCAGCAGCCGTTCGACAGGACTCTCCTACAATGAGCAGTTCTTC. Translation gives CASSRSTGLSYNEQFF.

With respect to this clonotype: The CDR3 carries no conserved terminal phenylalanine or tryptophan, so it likely arises from a read error. The chain combines TRBV27 with TRBJ2-7; D assignment may be TRBD1 or TRBD2 (5 bases each). This CDR3 is 14 amino acids long. Germline CDR1 and CDR2: MNHEY and SMNVEV (reference sequence). Deletions cut 8 bases from V and 0 bases from J, with 14 bases between. The CDR3 reads CASGLRGSSYEQYL. CDR3 DNA sequence: TGTGCCAGCGGGTTACGGGGCTCCTCCTACGAGCAGTACTTA.

This clonotype was seen repeatedly, ten times or more. The chain employs TRBV7-9 and TRBJ2-4, with D unresolved. V lost 5 bases and J lost 2, with 19 bases in between. The CDR3 length is 17 residues. Germline V lookup: CDR1 SEHNR, CDR2 FQNEAQ (reference sequence). CDR3 bases: TGTGCCAGCAGCCAAGAACATACCCCCTACCCCAAAAACATTCAGTACTTC. Protein: CASSQEHTPYPKNIQYF.

V is TRBV6-8 and J is TRBJ1-5; possibly TRBD1 for D (5 bases). Trimming left V 6 bases short and J 4 bases short, with 13 bases between. This CDR3 has 14 residues. Germline CDR1 and CDR2: MNHGY and SAAAGT. CDR3 protein: CASRNGGINQPQHF. CDR3 in DNA: TGTGCCAGCAGAAACGGGGGGATAAATCAGCCCCAGCATTTT.

This clonotype was detected a few times. The V and J genes are TRBV28 and TRBJ2-3; 7 bases are shared with TRBD2. V gave up 4 bases and J gave up 6 bases; unmatched junction bases: 16. Germline loops: CDR1 MDHEN, CDR2 SYDVKM. This CDR3 is 17 amino acids long. The chain's CDR3 is CASSSLSEAGGSDTQYF. CDR3 coding DNA: TGTGCCAGCAGTTCCTTGTCCGAGGCGGGCGGGAGTGATACGCAGTATTTT.

As for this clonotype: A much larger clone differs from this one at a single base, so this may be a read error. The rearrangement links TRBV19 to TRBJ1-1; TRBD1 is a possible D gene (6 bases). Germline CDR1 is LNHDA and CDR2 is SQIVND (reference sequence). V gave up 8 bases and J gave up 3 bases, with 19 bases separating them. The CDR3 is made up of 15 amino acids. The CDR3 protein is CASGVLGAGDTEAFF. The CDR3 DNA is TGTGCCAGTGGTGTTTTGGGGGCCGGAGACACTGAAGCTTTCTTT.

This clonotype was found many times. J is TRBJ2-5 and V is TRBV7-8, with D maybe TRBD1 (6 bases). The V gene's germline CDR1 is SGHVS and CDR2 FQNEAQ. This CDR3 comprises 17 residues. Between the trimmed V and J ends, which lost 1 base and 4 bases, there was a span of 19 bases. CDR3 in DNA: TGTGCCAGCAGCTTAGGTCCCGGGGAAGGGGGTCGAGAGACCCAGTACTTC. This sequence encodes CASSLGPGEGGRETQYF.

This clonotype was seen more than once but under ten times. The genes are TRBV10-3 and TRBJ2-7; 9 nucleotides match TRBD2. Germline assignment: CDR1 ENHRY and CDR2 SYGVKD. The CDR3 length is 15 residues. Trimming cost V 2 bases and J 5 bases; bases outside gene matches: 7. CDR3 loop: CAISEPTGTSNEQYF. The CDR3 DNA reads as TGTGCCATCAGTGAGCCAACCGGGACTAGCAACGAGCAGTACTTC.

In its sample, this clonotype was seen a few times. V usage is TRBV20-1 and J usage is TRBJ2-7, with TRBD2 as a possible D gene (6 bases). The CDR3 sequence is 16 residues long. The germline V gene encodes CDR1 DFQATT and CDR2 SNEGSKA (reference sequence). The V end lost 3 bases, the J end lost 2 bases, and 20 bases lay between the germline ends. The CDR3: CSARPQTRRVPYEQYF. CDR3 in DNA: TGCAGTGCTAGGCCTCAGACCAGGAGGGTCCCCTACGAGCAGTACTTC.

At least ten counts were recorded for this clonotype. In nucleotides, the CDR3 is TGTGCCATCAGTGAAAAACTAGCGGACAATGAGCAGTTCTTC. Amino acids: CAISEKLADNEQFF. The chain couples TRBV10-3 to TRBJ2-1, with 8 bases matching TRBD2. This CDR3 is 14 amino acids long. V lost 3 bases, J lost 5 bases, and 3 bases stayed unmatched. Germline assignment: CDR1 ENHRY and CDR2 SYGVKD.

This chain uses TRBV6-6 with TRBJ1-6; D unresolved. There are 13 residues in the CDR3. Germline V gene data show CDR1 as MNHNY and CDR2 as SVGAGI (reference sequence). V was cut by 4 bases and J by 2 bases, with 3 bases left in between. The CDR3 loop is CASSWTYNSPLHF. CDR3 bases: TGTGCCAGCAGTTGGACCTATAATTCACCCCTCCACTTT.

This clonotype came up many times. The chain has TRBV12-3 or TRBV12-4 and TRBJ2-5; 12 bases agree with TRBD1. J was trimmed by 5 bases and V by 4 bases; bases with no gene match: 8. The CDR3 spans 16 residues. CDR3 DNA: TGTGCCAGCAGTTACTCGGGACAGGGGGCCGGTGAGACCCAGTACTTC. It is translated as CASSYSGQGAGETQYF.

This chain connects TRBV19 to TRBJ2-2; D is ambiguous. The germline V and J ends were trimmed by 6 bases and 5 bases, with 10 bases remaining between them. This CDR3 contains 13 residues. The germline V gene has CDR1 LNHDA and CDR2 SQIVND (reference sequence). This CDR3 reads CASRSAGTGELFF. DNA of the CDR3: TGTGCCAGTAGAAGTGCAGGAACCGGGGAGCTGTTTTTT.

A remark on this clonotype: A much more abundant neighbour one base away suggests this may be a read error. The chain recombines TRBV2 with TRBJ2-7; 8 bases agree with TRBD1. The CDR3 has 16 residues. From germline, CDR1 is SNHLY and CDR2 FYNNEI. CDR3: CAINRDRQTISYVQYF. CDR3 in DNA: TGTGCCATAAACCGGGACAGGCAAACCATTTCCTACGTGCAGTACTTC.

Ten or more counts support this clonotype. The chain recombines TRBV27 with TRBJ1-6, with D perhaps TRBD1 (5 bases). The CDR3 consists of 14 residues. V lost 6 bases, J lost 7 bases, and 13 bases lay in between. Per the germline V gene, CDR1 is MNHEY and CDR2 is SMNVEV (reference sequence). The CDR3 DNA reads TGTGCCAGCAGCTTGTCTGGGGGGAATTCACCCCTCCACTTT. Translation gives CASSLSGGNSPLHF.

This clonotype was recorded many times. V gene TRBV12-3 or TRBV12-4 combines with J gene TRBJ1-3; D is possibly TRBD1 (5 bases). The CDR3 is 17 amino acids. Trimming removed 3 bases at V and 2 bases at J, with 17 bases between. CDR3 in amino acids: CASSLSLRVGAGNTIYF. The CDR3 DNA sequence: TGTGCCAGCAGTTTGTCCCTTCGAGTAGGGGCTGGAAACACCATATATTTT.

This clonotype was observed a handful of times. The rearrangement links TRBV9 to TRBJ2-5; possible D gene TRBD2, 6 bases. The CDR3 has 16 residues. Looked up from germline, CDR1 is SGDLS and CDR2 is YYNGEE. Trimming pared 0 bases from V and 5 bases from J, leaving 17 bases between. CDR3 DNA: TGTGCCAGCAGCGTAGTGCGGGCCGGTGGGACTGAGACCCAGTACTTC. It translates to CASSVVRAGGTETQYF.

This clonotype was recorded at least ten times. The V and J genes are TRBV5-4 and TRBJ1-2, with TRBD1 as a possible D gene (6 bases). The germline V gene has CDR1 SGHNT and CDR2 YYREEE (reference sequence). Trimming pared 1 base from V and 7 bases from J, leaving 32 bases between. The CDR3 consists of 20 residues. In DNA, the CDR3 is TGTGCCAGCAGCTTGTCCCCACGACCCTCAAAGCCTACAGGGAAGGGTGGCTACACCTTC. Translated, it gives CASSLSPRPSKPTGKGGYTF. The whole variable domain, filled in from reference TRBV5-4 and TRBJ1-2, reads ETGVTQSPTHLIKTRGQQVTLRCSSQSGHNTVSWYQQALGQGPQFIFQYYREEENGRGNFPPRFSGLQFPNYSSELNVNALELDDSALYLCASSLSPRPSKPTGKGGYTFGSGTRLTVV.

The gene calls are TRBV27 and TRBJ2-1; TRBD2 aligns across 8 bases. The CDR3 is 17 residues long. Trimming removed 3 bases from V and 6 bases from J; junction bases left unmatched: 13. Germline V gene data show CDR1 as MNHEY and CDR2 as SMNVEV (reference sequence). The CDR3 nucleotides read TGTGCCAGCAGTTTTCTTAAGACGGGAGGGCAGTCCAATGAGCAGTTCTTC. Its protein is CASSFLKTGGQSNEQFF.

The chain employs TRBV5-6 and TRBJ1-2; tentatively, D is TRBD1 (5 bases). Germline V gene lookup returns CDR1 SGHDT and CDR2 YYEEEE. This CDR3 has 15 amino acids. V was shortened by 0 bases and J by 4 bases, with 13 bases between the two germline ends. CDR3 DNA: TGTGCCAGCAGCTTGGGATTTGGGGGTCCCTATGGCTACACCTTC. This encodes CASSLGFGGPYGYTF. The variable domain in full, completed from reference TRBV5-6 and TRBJ1-2, reads DAGVTQSPTHLIKTRGQQVTLRCSPKSGHDTVSWYQQALGQGPQFIFQYYEEEERQRGNFPDRFSGHQFPNYSSELNVNALLLGDSALYLCASSLGFGGPYGYTFGSGTRLTVV.

This clonotype was counted only a few times. The chain has TRBV20-1 and TRBJ1-1; a possible D gene is TRBD1 (6 bases). V was cut by 5 bases and J by 0 bases, with 10 bases left in between. The germline V gene has CDR1 DFQATT and CDR2 SNEGSKA (reference sequence). The CDR3 consists of 13 residues. The CDR3 loop reads CSAPRGMNTEAFF. CDR3 DNA: TGCAGTGCTCCAAGGGGGATGAACACTGAAGCTTTCTTT.

The chain is built from TRBV4-1 and TRBJ2-4; the D is unclear. There are 13 residues in the CDR3. V was shortened by 1 base and J by 6 bases, with 7 bases between the two germline ends. Germline CDR1 reads MGHRA; CDR2 reads YSYEKL. CDR3 region: CASSQVTGNIQYF. Here the CDR3 DNA reads TGCGCCAGCAGCCAAGTTACGGGAAACATTCAGTACTTC.

The chain couples TRBV24-1 to TRBJ1-5; D call uncertain. The V gene lost 2 bases and the J gene lost 0 bases, with 7 bases spanning the gap. The CDR3 is made up of 15 amino acids. Germline V CDR1 and CDR2: KGHDR, SFDVKD. The CDR3 sequence is CATSDSDYSNQPQHF. The CDR3 bases are TGTGCCACCAGTGATTCGGACTATAGCAATCAGCCCCAGCATTTT.

This clonotype has ten or more counts. The V gene is TRBV19, the J gene TRBJ1-1; D unclear. Germline values: CDR1 LNHDA, CDR2 SQIVND (reference sequence). The CDR3 loop spans 13 amino acids. V gave up 5 bases and J gave up 0 bases, with 7 bases separating them. The CDR3 DNA reads as TGTGCCAGTAGTGAATTCGTGAACACTGAAGCTTTCTTT. Protein sequence: CASSEFVNTEAFF.

The chain couples TRBV29-1 to TRBJ1-2, with 7 bases that match TRBD1. CDR3 length: 13 amino acids. Germline trimming cut 8 bases from V and 5 bases from J; bases unmatched to any gene: 11. Germline CDR1 is SQVTM and CDR2 is ANQGSEA. The CDR3, as DNA: TGCAGCATAACGACAGGGCTTCAGTATGGCTACACCTTC. Protein: CSITTGLQYGYTF.

A note on this clonotype: A much larger clone lies a single base off, so this may be a read error. The rearrangement links TRBV6-8 to TRBJ2-7; D is ambiguous. The CDR3 runs 12 residues. Germline loops: CDR1 MNHGY, CDR2 SAAAGT. CDR3 in DNA: TGTGCCAGCAGTTACGGAAATTACGAGCGGTACTTC. This codes for CASSYGNYERYF.